These T cell receptor beta chains were read from a single sample in a study of T cell repertoires in cytomegalovirus infection. TCRdb reprocessed the reads with MiXCR, giving one entry per CDR3 protein. The sample records tens of thousands of distinct CDR3 sequences, 20% to 25% being singletons. Which antigens these TCRs recognize remains unknown. The specimen comprised CD8+ T cells from cultured PBMCs, sampled from culture after CMV antigen stimulation. These receptor sequences come from a human donor in good health (CMV status not recorded). Some clones in this sample may be carry-over from other donors' samples. CDR3s include the opening cysteine and the closing phenylalanine or tryptophan. A D gene is named only where the DNA matches it firmly. Where a row states a size, it is once, few, many or the class of an expanded clone; other rows omit it.

D: TRBD2; size: .; V: TRBV5-4; J: TRBJ2-1; DNA: TGTGCCAGCAGCTTGGGGCCTAATAGCGGGAGACGTGGCAATGAGCAGTTCTTC; CDR3: CASSLGPNSGRRGNEQFF
D: .; size: .; V: TRBV7-3; J: TRBJ2-2; DNA: TGTGCCAGCAGCTTAAATCCAGTGAACACCGGGGAGCTGTTTTTT; CDR3: CASSLNPVNTGELFF
D: .; size: .; V: TRBV6-5; J: TRBJ1-1; DNA: TGTGCCAGCAGTGTTACACTACGGGTCAGCGCTGAAGCTTTCTTT; CDR3: CASSVTLRVSAEAFF
D: TRBD2; size: few; V: TRBV7-9; J: TRBJ2-3; DNA: TGTGCCAGCAGGGAACTAGCGGAAAGCACAGATACGCAGTATTTT; CDR3: CASRELAESTDTQYF
D: .; size: .; V: TRBV7-8; J: TRBJ2-1; DNA: TGTGCCAGCAGCTTTAGCGGATCCTACAATGAGCAGTTCTTC; CDR3: CASSFSGSYNEQFF
D: .; size: few; V: TRBV7-8; J: TRBJ2-2; DNA: TGTGCCAGCAGACCCGGGGAGCTGTTTTTT; CDR3: CASRPGELFF
D: TRBD1; size: .; V: TRBV7-1; J: TRBJ1-1; DNA: TGTGCCAGCAGCCGGGACAGGGGGTTTGACACTGAAGCTTTCTTT; CDR3: CASSRDRGFDTEAFF
D: .; size: .; V: TRBV6-1; J: TRBJ1-2; DNA: TGTGCCAGCAGTGGGTACTATGGCTACACCTTC; CDR3: CASSGYYGYTF
D: .; size: few; V: TRBV6-6; J: TRBJ2-7; DNA: TGTGCCAGCAGTTACTCTGCGTGGGAACCCTCCTACGAGCAGTACTTC; CDR3: CASSYSAWEPSYEQYF
D: .; size: .; V: TRBV7-2; J: TRBJ2-3; DNA: TGTGCCAGCAGCTTAAGGTCTGCACTGCCCACAGATACGCAGTATTTT; CDR3: CASSLRSALPTDTQYF
D: TRBD2; size: .; V: TRBV12-3/TRBV12-4; J: TRBJ2-2; DNA: TGTGCCAGCAGCCCCTGGCGGGGGGACTCGAACACCGGGGAGCTGTTTTTT; CDR3: CASSPWRGDSNTGELFF
D: .; size: .; V: TRBV7-9; J: TRBJ1-1; DNA: TGTGCCAGCAGCACCTCCAGGGAAATGAACACTGAAGCTTTCTTT; CDR3: CASSTSREMNTEAFF
D: .; size: few; V: TRBV20-1; J: TRBJ1-2; DNA: TGCAGTGCCCCTAAGGCCCGGCTGGGGGAGGGCTACACCTTC; CDR3: CSAPKARLGEGYTF
D: TRBD2; size: .; V: TRBV7-2; J: TRBJ2-7; DNA: TGTGCCAGCAGCTTAGGCGGCGGGAGGGCCGGGGAGCAGTACTTC; CDR3: CASSLGGGRAGEQYF
D: .; size: few; V: TRBV11-2; J: TRBJ2-3; DNA: TGTGCCAGCAGCTTAGAGAGACCCACAGATACGCAGTATTTT; CDR3: CASSLERPTDTQYF